Described below is a single T cell receptor beta chain sequence and its context. The CDR3 consists of 13 residues. CDR1 and CDR2 (germline): MNHEY, SMNVEV (reference sequence). V shed 3 bases and J shed 8 bases, with 13 bases lying between them. Authors' processing steps: Amplified reference gene primers provided the basis for estimating nucleated cell counts. Generated by immunoSEQ multiplex PCR, the TCRdb table keeps only in-frame clones and is missing some. V and J calls and clone size are as listed in that table; D and trimming were resolved from the DNA. There are roughly 20,000 clones in the sample; 86% occur only once, and around 16% lies in the top ten. The data originate from a study of blood T cell repertoires in COVID-19. About the study: Some COVID-19 samples were acute and others convalescent; all came from the United States, Italy and Spain. PBMCs, B-cell-depleted T cells, or T cells provided the cDNA or gDNA that made up the material.

This sequence was found in a human donor with active COVID-19. The donor label of this sample is uncertain. The sequencing sample was made of peripheral blood. J is TRBJ1-2 and V is TRBV27; D gene ambiguous. The chain's CDR3 is CASSFNLGGGYTF. The CDR3 DNA is TGTGCCAGCAGTTTCAATCTGGGAGGAGGCTACACCTTC.